The 32 T cell receptor beta chains listed next were all sequenced from one sample in a study of T cell repertoires in cytomegalovirus infection. TCRdb re-analysed the reads in MiXCR, keeping a single row per CDR3 protein. The table lists some 280,000 distinct CDR3 sequences, approximately 15% of them singletons, with around 9% in the top ten. Sequencing was performed on PBMCs. The receptors originated from a human donor in good health (CMV status not recorded). Some clones in this sample may be carry-over from other donors' samples.

This clonotype was observed many times. V and J are TRBV7-6 and TRBJ2-6; TRBD1 agrees at 8 bases. Germline CDR1 and CDR2: SGHVS and FNYEAQ. J lost 4 bases, V lost 2 bases, and 7 bases had no gene match. This CDR3 is 17 amino acids long. The CDR3 spells CASSLTGTGEGANVLTF. CDR3 DNA: TGTGCCAGCAGCTTAACCGGGACAGGCGAAGGGGCCAACGTCCTGACTTTC. Complete variable domain (other parts from reference TRBV7-6 and TRBJ2-6): GAGVSQSPRYKVTKRGQDVALRCDPISGHVSLYWYRQALGQGPEFLTYFNYEAQQDKSGLPNDRFSAERPEGSISTLTIQRTEQRDSAMYRCASSLTGTGEGANVLTFGAGSRLTVL.

Only one count was recorded for this clonotype. This chain uses TRBV6-6 with TRBJ2-7, with no clear D. This CDR3 is built from 14 residues. V was pared by 4 bases and J by 2 bases, with 12 bases between. CDR1 MNHNY and CDR2 SVGAGI come from the germline V gene (reference sequence). CDR3 DNA sequence: TGTGCCAGCAGTTTAATAGCAGCACCCTACGAGCAGTACTTC. Translation gives CASSLIAAPYEQYF.

This chain joins TRBV14 and TRBJ1-1; a weak D match, TRBD1 (6 bases). V was pared by 0 bases and J by 5 bases, with 13 bases between. The CDR3 is made up of 15 amino acids. CDR1 and CDR2 from the germline V gene are SGHDN and FVKESK. For the CDR3, the DNA is TGTGCCAGCAGCCAAGAAAAGGGGGGAATGACTGAAGCTTTCTTT. It translates to CASSQEKGGMTEAFF.

Of note for this clonotype: Being one base from a much bigger clone, this may be a read error. The chain couples TRBV11-2 to TRBJ2-2, with TRBD2 as a possible D gene (6 bases). The CDR3 consists of 17 residues. Trimming stripped 4 bases from V and 0 bases from J, with 15 bases between. Germline V gene lookup returns CDR1 SGHAT and CDR2 FQNNGV. CDR3 protein: CASSSLFSGSNTGELFF. CDR3 nucleotide sequence: TGTGCCAGCAGCTCCCTTTTCAGCGGGTCGAACACCGGGGAGCTGTTTTTT.

Ten or more counts support this clonotype. The chain uses TRBV7-2 and TRBJ2-2; the D gene is possibly TRBD2 (5 bases). Germline V gives CDR1 SGHTA, CDR2 FQGNSA. This CDR3 contains 15 residues. The V end lost 7 bases, the J end lost 2 bases, and 14 bases lay between the germline ends. The CDR3 reads CASTPGGTNTGELFF. CDR3 in DNA: TGTGCCAGCACCCCCGGAGGTACTAACACCGGGGAGCTGTTTTTT.

The chain combines TRBV20-1 with TRBJ2-2; the D call may be TRBD1 or TRBD2 (5 bases each). V lost 2 bases and J lost 6, with 10 bases in between. Germline loops: CDR1 DFQATT, CDR2 SNEGSKA (reference sequence). This CDR3 region has 13 residues. The CDR3 nucleotides are TGCAGTGCTAGACTCGGGACGTCCGGGGAGCTGTTTTTT. Its protein is CSARLGTSGELFF.

This clonotype was found many times. Germline is not matched at one junction end, which may reflect a read error. The chain combines TRBV7-8 with TRBJ2-3, with 9 bases identical to TRBD1. CDR3 length: 13 residues. From germline, CDR1 is SGHVS and CDR2 FQNEAQ. The CDR3 spells CASSLGGGQGSFF. The CDR3 coding sequence is TGTGCCAGCAGCTTAGGGGGGGGACAGGGTAGTTTTTTT.

The chain is built from TRBV14 and TRBJ2-6; D is tentatively TRBD1 or TRBD2 (5 bases each). The germline V and J ends were trimmed by 0 bases and 0 bases, with 9 bases remaining between them. The germline CDR1 and CDR2 sequences are SGHDN and FVKESK. CDR3 size: 17 residues. This CDR3 is CASSQEWGTSGANVLTF. The DNA for the CDR3 is TGTGCCAGCAGCCAAGAATGGGGGACCTCTGGGGCCAACGTCCTGACTTTC.

The chain carries TRBV28 and TRBJ1-6, with 10 bases that match TRBD1. The ends lost 6 bases at V and 5 bases at J; junction bases unmatched: 4. This CDR3 spans 15 amino acids. Germline-derived CDR1 and CDR2 are MDHEN and SYDVKM. The CDR3 DNA is TGTGCCAGCAGCCGGGGACAGGGGCATAATTCACCCCTCCACTTT. Residues: CASSRGQGHNSPLHF.

Regarding this clonotype: Being one base from a much bigger clone, this may be a read error. V and J are TRBV7-3 and TRBJ1-5; D unclear. Looked up from germline, CDR1 is SGHTA and CDR2 is FQGTGA. The CDR3 consists of 14 residues. CDR3 loop: CTSSFWPSNQPQHF. The CDR3 DNA sequence: TGTACCAGCAGCTTCTGGCCAAGCAATCAGCCCCAGCATTTT.

In the case of this clonotype: The final CDR3 position lacks the conserved phenylalanine or tryptophan, pointing to a likely read error. The DNA is left out, because the CDR3 cannot be placed on it with certainty; the CDR3 is given as TCRdb lists it. This chain uses TRBV7-8 with TRBJ1-5. Germline V CDR1 and CDR2: SGHVS, FQNEAQ. With termini counted, the CDR3 has 13 amino acids. CDR3 protein: CASKAASEQPPHI.

The chain links TRBV6-5 to TRBJ1-2; no definite D call. Per the germline V gene, CDR1 is MNHEY and CDR2 is SVGAGI. The length of the CDR3 is 14 residues. With 0 bases removed from V and 8 bases from J, the gap between germline ends came to 13 bases. As DNA, the CDR3 is TGTGCCAGCAGTTACTCTGGCCGCTATTGGGGCTACACCTTC. This translates into CASSYSGRYWGYTF.

The rearrangement joins TRBV7-9 to TRBJ2-1, with 14 nucleotides matching TRBD2. The V segment lost 2 bases and the J segment 7 bases; nucleotides outside the gene matches: 7. The CDR3 totals 17 residues. CDR1 and CDR2 from the germline V gene are SEHNR and FQNEAQ (reference sequence). CDR3 DNA sequence: TGTGCCAGCAGCTTACCGGGACTAGCGGGGGTCGAGAATGAGCAGTTCTTC. Its protein product is CASSLPGLAGVENEQFF.

This clonotype was counted between two and nine times. The rearrangement links TRBV12-3 or TRBV12-4 to TRBJ2-1; 7 positions match TRBD2. The CDR3 is made up of 12 amino acids. V was clipped by 5 bases and J by 8 bases; unmatched bases: 3. The CDR3 loop reads CASSRLAHEQFF. DNA for the CDR3: TGTGCCAGCAGTCGACTAGCCCATGAGCAGTTCTTC.

The J gene is TRBJ2-1, the V gene TRBV20-1; TRBD2 matches at 7 bases. The CDR3 sequence is 17 residues long. The J segment lost 0 bases and the V segment lost 1 base, leaving 9 bases of the junction unmatched. Germline-derived CDR1 and CDR2 are DFQATT and SNEGSKA (reference sequence). CDR3: CSARALVGGSSYNEQFF. CDR3 sequence (DNA): TGCAGTGCTAGAGCCCTTGTGGGCGGGAGCTCCTACAATGAGCAGTTCTTC.

This clonotype was recorded many times. The chain employs TRBV5-1 and TRBJ1-2; tentatively, D is TRBD1 (5 bases). The germline V gene encodes CDR1 SGHRS and CDR2 YFSETQ. The CDR3 sequence is 17 residues long. The ends were cut back, 0 bases at V and 0 bases at J, with 15 bases in the middle. The CDR3 region is CASSLDQGVTANYGYTF. Written as DNA, the CDR3 is TGCGCCAGCAGCTTGGATCAGGGTGTCACGGCTAACTATGGCTACACCTTC.

The CDR3 reads CSARARQNAYNEQFF. For the CDR3, the DNA is TGCAGTGCTAGAGCCCGACAAAATGCCTACAATGAGCAGTTCTTC. The chain links TRBV20-1 to TRBJ2-1; no clear D. The CDR3 runs to 15 residues. Trimming took 1 base from V and 2 from J, leaving 12 bases between them. From germline, CDR1 is DFQATT and CDR2 SNEGSKA (reference sequence).

This clonotype was seen many times. V gene TRBV7-2 combines with J gene TRBJ2-5, with D tentatively TRBD1 (6 bases). This CDR3 region has 15 residues. Germline V CDR1 and CDR2: SGHTA, FQGNSA. With 0 bases removed from V and 5 bases from J, the gap between germline ends came to 13 bases. CDR3 sequence (DNA): TGTGCCAGCAGCTTAGCGCTCCAGGGGCTGGAGACCCAGTACTTC. This translates into CASSLALQGLETQYF.

This clonotype was detected many times. The rearrangement links TRBV7-2 to TRBJ2-1; 7 bases are shared with TRBD1. This CDR3 comprises 16 residues. V shed 1 base and J 3 bases; nucleotides not matched to a gene: 6. Germline V gene lookup returns CDR1 SGHTA and CDR2 FQGNSA. CDR3 coding DNA: TGTGCCAGCAGCTTAGACGCAGGGGGTTTCTACAATGAGCAGTTCTTC. Translating gives CASSLDAGGFYNEQFF.

This chain connects TRBV6-1 to TRBJ2-7; either TRBD1 or TRBD2 may fit D (5 bases each). This CDR3 spans 13 amino acids. V shed 1 base and J shed 2 bases, with 6 bases lying between them. Looked up from germline, CDR1 is MNHNS and CDR2 is SASEGT. CDR3 bases: TGTGCCAGCAGTGAAGGGGGGACCTACGAGCAGTACTTC. Encoded protein: CASSEGGTYEQYF.

The chain uses TRBV29-1 and TRBJ1-3, with D hard to call. CDR1 is SQVTM and CDR2 is ANQGSEA in the germline V gene. The V gene lost 3 bases and the J gene lost 3 bases, with 9 bases spanning the gap. The CDR3 consists of 13 residues. The CDR3 spells CSVDGQLGNTIYF. The DNA for the CDR3 is TGCAGCGTTGATGGCCAGCTTGGAAACACCATATATTTT.

There are a few counts of this clonotype. V is TRBV12-3 or TRBV12-4 and J is TRBJ2-2; a weak D match, TRBD2 (5 bases). The ends were cut back, 6 bases at V and 4 bases at J, with 15 bases in the middle. The CDR3 spans 15 residues. CDR3 nucleotides: TGTGCCAGCAGGATTGCGGGCGGTGGCACCGGGGAGCTGTTTTTT. Amino acids: CASRIAGGGTGELFF.

This clonotype was detected ten times or more. The chain recombines TRBV24-1 with TRBJ2-1; a possible D gene is TRBD1 (7 bases). Germline lookup yields CDR1 KGHDR and CDR2 SFDVKD. The CDR3 length is 17 residues. Trimming removed 5 bases at V and 6 bases at J, with 22 bases between. The CDR3 loop is CATSAVAGRGGRNEQFF. The CDR3 DNA sequence: TGTGCCACCAGTGCCGTTGCGGGGAGAGGGGGCCGCAATGAGCAGTTCTTC.

In the case of this clonotype: Because the CDR3 is missing its conserved closing phenylalanine or tryptophan, this is likely a read error. The V and J genes are TRBV2 and TRBJ1-3; weak D call: TRBD1 (5 bases). This CDR3 contains 18 residues. V was trimmed by 2 bases and J by 0 bases, leaving 17 bases between them. The germline V gene encodes CDR1 SNHLY and CDR2 FYNNEI. Written as DNA, the CDR3 is TGTGCCAGCAGTGAAACCCCCGGGACCGCAAGCTCTGGAAACACCATATATTTA. Translation gives CASSETPGTASSGNTIYL.

This clonotype was observed many times. The genes are TRBV4-2 and TRBJ2-6; D is unclear. The CDR3 runs 16 residues. Germline loops: CDR1 LGHNA, CDR2 YNFKEQ. V was shortened by 0 bases and J by 0 bases, with 6 bases between the two germline ends. The CDR3 region is CASSQDGNSGANVLTF. The DNA for the CDR3 is TGTGCCAGCAGCCAAGATGGGAACTCTGGGGCCAACGTCCTGACTTTC.

At least ten counts were recorded for this clonotype. The chain is built from TRBV7-2 and TRBJ2-7; no firm D call. The CDR3 length is 13 residues. V was trimmed by 0 bases and J by 1 base, leaving 4 bases between them. From germline, CDR1 is SGHTA and CDR2 FQGNSA. The CDR3 DNA reads TGTGCCAGCAGCTTAGCGAAATCCTACGAGCAGTACTTC. Its translation: CASSLAKSYEQYF.

This clonotype was counted many times. CDR3 loop: CASSPRTGLGVTEAFF. The DNA for the CDR3 is TGTGCCAGCAGCCCACGAACAGGGTTGGGTGTCACTGAAGCTTTCTTT. The chain has TRBV7-3 and TRBJ1-1; maybe TRBD1 (6 bases). V lost 5 bases, J lost 4 bases, and 20 bases lay in between. In germline, CDR1 is SGHTA, CDR2 FQGTGA. The CDR3 is 16 residues long. Looking up the rest from reference TRBV7-3 and TRBJ1-1 gives the full variable domain: GAGVSQTPSNKVTEKGKYVELRCDPISGHTALYWYRQSLGQGPEFLIYFQGTGAADDSGLPNDRFFAVRPEGSVSTLKIQRTERGDSAVYLCASSPRTGLGVTEAFFGQGTRLTVV.

This clonotype was found a few times. V usage is TRBV12-5 and J usage is TRBJ1-3; perhaps TRBD1 as D (6 bases). V lost 3 bases, J lost 0 bases, and 15 bases lay in between. Germline V CDR1 and CDR2: LGHNT, FRNRAP. The CDR3 is made up of 17 amino acids. CDR3 amino acids: CASGFRTESYSGNTIYF. CDR3 nucleotide sequence: TGTGCTAGTGGTTTCAGGACAGAATCATACTCTGGAAACACCATATATTTT.

V and J are TRBV18 and TRBJ2-5; D is undetermined. The ends were cut back, 3 bases at V and 2 bases at J, with 7 bases in the middle. Germline CDR1 reads KGHSH; CDR2 reads LQKENI. There are 13 residues in the CDR3. CDR3 nucleotide sequence: TGTGCCAGCTCACCTTTAGCTCAAGAGACCCAGTACTTC. Translated, it gives CASSPLAQETQYF. Full variable domain (missing parts from reference TRBV18 and TRBJ2-5): NAGVMQNPRHLVRRRGQEARLRCSPMKGHSHVYWYRQLPEEGLKFMVYLQKENIIDESGMPKERFSAEFPKEGPSILRIQQVVRGDSAAYFCASSPLAQETQYFGPGTRLLVL.

This clonotype has just a few counts. The chain is built from TRBV19 and TRBJ1-1; D might be TRBD1 (5 bases). This CDR3 has 15 amino acids. Germline CDR1 is LNHDA and CDR2 is SQIVND (reference sequence). Between the trimmed V and J ends, which lost 6 bases and 0 bases, there was a span of 14 bases. The CDR3 is CASRFKGALNTEAFF. The CDR3, as DNA: TGTGCCAGTAGATTTAAAGGGGCCCTGAACACTGAAGCTTTCTTT.

This clonotype showed up just once. The rearrangement uses TRBV20-1 and TRBJ1-5; 9 positions agree with TRBD1. CDR1 and CDR2 (germline): DFQATT, SNEGSKA (reference sequence). V lost 3 bases to trimming and J lost 3 bases; unmatched junction nucleotides: 9. This CDR3 is built from 16 residues. CDR3 residues: CSASRTGAGFNQPQHF. The DNA of the CDR3 is TGCAGTGCTAGTCGGACAGGGGCCGGCTTCAATCAGCCCCAGCATTTT.

This clonotype was picked up a small number of times. This chain connects TRBV29-1 to TRBJ1-1; no reliable D call. Trimming left V 3 bases short and J 4 bases short, with 12 bases between. CDR3 length: 13 amino acids. Germline-derived CDR1 and CDR2 are SQVTM and ANQGSEA. This CDR3 is CSVDGEIGTEAFF. In DNA, the CDR3 is TGCAGCGTTGATGGGGAAATAGGCACTGAAGCTTTCTTT.